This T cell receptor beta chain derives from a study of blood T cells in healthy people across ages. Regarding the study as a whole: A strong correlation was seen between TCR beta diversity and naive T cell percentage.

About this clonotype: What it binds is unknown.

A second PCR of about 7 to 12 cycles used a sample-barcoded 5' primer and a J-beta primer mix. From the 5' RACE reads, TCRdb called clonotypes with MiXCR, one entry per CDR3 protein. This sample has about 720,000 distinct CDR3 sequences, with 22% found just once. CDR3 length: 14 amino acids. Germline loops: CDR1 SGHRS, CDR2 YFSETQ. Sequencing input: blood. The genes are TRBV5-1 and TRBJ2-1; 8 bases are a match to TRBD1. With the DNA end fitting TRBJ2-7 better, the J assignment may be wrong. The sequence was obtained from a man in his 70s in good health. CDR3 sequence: CASSVTGVVYEQYF. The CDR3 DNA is TGCGCCAGCAGCGTGACAGGGGTAGTGTACGAGCAGTACTTC.